This TCR beta chain was sequenced for a study of shared clonotypes between healthy human individuals. Per germline, CDR1 SGHRS and CDR2 YFSETQ. Trimming removed 3 bases from V and 6 bases from J, with 13 bases in between. The CDR3 is made up of 13 amino acids. Data came from immunoSEQ multiplex PCR; TCRdb stores just in-frame clones and leaves some out. The sample has about 1.5 million clones, roughly 97% seen once. Details on this clone: Its antigen is unknown.

Overall study results and limits: Clonotype sharing across a few donors was observed for 5% to 6.5% of naive CD4 clonotypes. The authors sampled blood alone, and tissue repertoires likely differ. As a rule, naive subsets had a larger estimated richness than memory subsets.

This rearrangement joins TRBV5-1 to TRBJ2-7; D is possibly TRBD1 (5 bases). The receptor's source is a man under 40 in good health. The sequenced sample was naive CD4+ T cells sorted from blood. Subset specified: CD45RA+ positively selected. CDR3 nucleotide sequence: TGCGCCAGCAGCTCTCAGGATAGGGGCGAGCAGTACTTC. This sequence encodes CASSSQDRGEQYF.